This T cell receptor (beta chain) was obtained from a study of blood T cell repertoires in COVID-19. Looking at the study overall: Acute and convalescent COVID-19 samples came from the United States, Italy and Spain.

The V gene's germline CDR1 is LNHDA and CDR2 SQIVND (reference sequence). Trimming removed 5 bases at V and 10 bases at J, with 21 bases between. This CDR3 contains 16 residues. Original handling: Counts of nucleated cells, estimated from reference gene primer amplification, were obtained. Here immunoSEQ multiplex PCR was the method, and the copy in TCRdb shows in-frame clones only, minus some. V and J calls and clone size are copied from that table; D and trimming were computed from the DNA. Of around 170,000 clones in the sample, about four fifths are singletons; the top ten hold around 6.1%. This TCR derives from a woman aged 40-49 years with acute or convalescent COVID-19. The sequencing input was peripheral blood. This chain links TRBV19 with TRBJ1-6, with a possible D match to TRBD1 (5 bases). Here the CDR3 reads CASSLSRTISNSPLHF. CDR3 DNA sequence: TGTGCCAGTAGTTTGTCCAGGACAATCAGTAACTCACCCCTCCACTTT.